This paragraph covers one T cell receptor (beta chain) sequence. It lacks a known antigen. No much larger clone exists at a distance of one base, and base qualities are not known. TCR beta CDR3 regions were amplified from RNA transcripts. The first round of RT-PCR for the TCR CDR3 was performed with the HTBI primer set and the Qiagen OneStep RT-PCR kit. A second multiplex PCR round built the libraries, followed by size selection and purification. Libraries were sequenced paired-end with 100 bp reads on an Illumina HiSeq2000. In the source study's methods: SOAPnuke was used to process the raw data, removing reads that contained adapters or uncalled bases, had a mean Phred below 15, or lacked an exact match to the constant primer or identifier. High-quality paired reads were merged with COPE v1.2.5, and unique nucleotide sequences were defined as clonotypes. Clonotypes were aligned to IMGT TRBV, TRBD and TRBJ reference segments using MiTCR v1.1. Analysis was restricted to V-J combinations with a frequency above 0.0001, which covered 98% to 99.2% of repertoires. The TCS score was defined as the ratio of F50 (clonal expansion) to E x V (chaos), calculated using BLOSUM62-based TCRdist between CDR3 peptides within each V-J. Welch's t-statistics and random forest reduced approximately 520 V-J features to around 14, which were used in a naive Bayes classifier (R e1071). The Morisita-Horn index was used to measure how similar the thyroid and blood repertoires were. TCRdb cleaned the public reads at Q25 with fastp, built clones with MiXCR and kept in-frame beta chains. Entries are consolidated by CDR3 protein sequence, retaining the most common genes and DNA. The V and J calls were determined by TCRdb, not by the authors. The table for this sample lists around 660,000 distinct CDR3 sequences; 45% of them were counted only once. The top ten constitute less than 9% of the sample.

This specimen comes from a study of T cells in Graves' hyperthyroidism and ophthalmopathy (dated 2019 in TCRdb). Background for the entire study: To identify TCR V-J signatures that set the groups apart, the researchers used a discovery cohort of about a hundred patients, made up of around 42 with Graves' ophthalmopathy and 57 with stable Graves' hyperthyroidism. According to the paper, TCR Vbeta CDR3 sequencing was carried out on approximately 140 peripheral blood samples, which came from more than 40 ophthalmopathy, approximately 72 hyperthyroidism and about 17 progressor patients. Following sampling, methimazole starting at 30 mg daily was given to hyperthyroidism patients, and high-dose intravenous methylprednisolone was given to ophthalmopathy patients. The approximately 98 discovery patients were randomly divided into training and test sets at a 7:3 ratio. An independent validation cohort of 18 to 20 hyperthyroidism patients and 17 patients who later progressed to ophthalmopathy tested prospective prediction of ophthalmopathy. Thyroid tissue and blood T-cell repertoires from several Graves' hyperthyroidism patients were also compared in the study.

V is pared back by 6 bases and J by 1 base, with 15 bases lying between the germline termini. CDR1 and CDR2 are drawn from the germline V gene: SGHAT, FQNNGV. There are 15 amino acids in the CDR3, from cysteine to phenylalanine inclusive. Just CDR3 DNA is preserved here, 45 bases in frame from base 1. General conclusions and limits of the study: Blood samples also contained most of the expanded thyroid clonotypes (frequency above 0.001), which suggests that blood repertoires may reflect thyroid immune responses. In validation, the model predicted progression to ophthalmopathy with approximately 71% sensitivity and 72% to 85% specificity, a median of 6.5 months before onset. No statistical method was used to set the sample size in advance, and investigators knew the group allocation. A 13 V-J signature model separated ophthalmopathy from stable hyperthyroidism, with roughly 88% sensitivity and 81.08% specificity in cross-validation and 80%/75% in testing.

Any patient with an uncontrolled infection, another autoimmune disease, pregnancy or lactation was excluded. Diagnoses relied on clinical symptoms, serum thyroxine and TRAb, thyroid ultrasound and orbital computed tomography. Total RNA was extracted with Trizol reagent, and quality was checked on an Agilent 2100 Bioanalyzer. Sample: peripheral blood or thyroid tissue (not recorded which). The clonotype comes from an adult man with Graves' disease, either hyperthyroidism or ophthalmopathy (not recorded which). The rearrangement joined TRBV11-2 to TRBJ1-1; TRBD1 is a possible D gene, resting on 6 matching bases. CDR3 region: CASSPPGGANTEAFF. The DNA sequence reads TGTGCCAGCAGTCCTCCGGGGGGGGCGAACACTGAAGCTTTCTTT.